This T cell receptor beta chain was identified in a study of T cell responses to AZD1222 COVID-19 vaccine. Timing groups of about 4 and about 12 weeks for second doses were pooled. Notes on the study in general: Donors were chiefly white British, with a greater number of females, and clonal diversity was perhaps underestimated.

On this clone: Its cognate antigen is unknown.

Assay used: immunoSEQ multiplex PCR; TCRdb lists only in-frame clones, some missing. This table holds 150,000 or so clones, about 92% found once. The source was peripheral blood, collected 28 days after the second AZD1222 dose. The sequence was collected from an adult who received the AZD1222 COVID-19 vaccine.

CDR3: CASDESGGGTQYF. CDR3 nucleotide sequence: TGTGCCAGCGACGAATCAGGGGGTGGTACGCAGTATTTT. The rearrangement links TRBV6-5 to TRBJ2-3, with TRBD1 matching over 7 bases. V was pared by 8 bases and J by 8 bases, with 10 bases of the junction left unmatched. The germline V gene has CDR1 MNHEY and CDR2 SVGAGI. The CDR3 is 13 residues long.